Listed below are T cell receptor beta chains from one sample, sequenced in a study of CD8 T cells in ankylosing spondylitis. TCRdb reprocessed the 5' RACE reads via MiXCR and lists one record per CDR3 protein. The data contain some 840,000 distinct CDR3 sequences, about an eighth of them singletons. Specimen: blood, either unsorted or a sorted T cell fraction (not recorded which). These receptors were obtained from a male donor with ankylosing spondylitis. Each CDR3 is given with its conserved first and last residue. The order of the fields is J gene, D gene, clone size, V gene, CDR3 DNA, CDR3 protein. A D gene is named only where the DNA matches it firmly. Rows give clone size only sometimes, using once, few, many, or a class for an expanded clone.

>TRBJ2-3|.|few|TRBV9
TGTGCCAGCAGCGTAAGTCCGGGGCCCATTGATACGCAGTATTTT
CASSVSPGPIDTQYF
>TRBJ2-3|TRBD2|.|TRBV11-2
TGTGCCAGCAGCTTAGATCTAGCGGGAGGGGGTAGTGCAGATACGCAGTATTTT
CASSLDLAGGGSADTQYF
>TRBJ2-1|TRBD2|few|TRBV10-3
TGTGCCATCAGTGCCAAACTAGCGGGTGACGAGGGGGAGCAGTTCTTC
CAISAKLAGDEGEQFF
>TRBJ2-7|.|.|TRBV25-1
TGTGCCAGCAGTGAATCGGCAACGTCCTACGAGCAGTACTTC
CASSESATSYEQYF
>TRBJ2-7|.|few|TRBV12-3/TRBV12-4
TGTGCCAGCAGACCGAACGGGAGCTACGAGCAGTACTTC
CASRPNGSYEQYF
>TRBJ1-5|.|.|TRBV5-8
TGTGCCAGCAGCCACCCGGGACCTAGCAATCAGCCCCAGCATTTT
CASSHPGPSNQPQHF
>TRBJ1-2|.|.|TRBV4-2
TGTGCCAGCAGCCACGCGACCGGGAGCTACACCTTC
CASSHATGSYTF
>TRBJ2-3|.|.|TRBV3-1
TGTGCCAGCAGCCAAAATCGTCCAGATACGCAGTATTTT
CASSQNRPDTQYF
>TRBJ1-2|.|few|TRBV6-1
TGTGCCAGCGGACGCGGACGGTTAAACTATGGCTACACCTTC
CASGRGRLNYGYTF
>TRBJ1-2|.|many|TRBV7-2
TGTGCCAGCAGCTCACCCTCTGTAGGGGGATTAGGATATGGCTACACCTTC
CASSSPSVGGLGYGYTF
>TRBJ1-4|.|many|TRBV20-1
TGCAGTGCTAGCGGAAACCGAAATGAAAAACTGTTTTTT
CSASGNRNEKLFF
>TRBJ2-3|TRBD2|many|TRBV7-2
TGTGCCAGCAGCTTAGTGGGGACTATGGGCACAGATACGCAGTATTTT
CASSLVGTMGTDTQYF
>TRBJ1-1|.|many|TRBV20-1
TGCAGTGCTAGGGAGGGGACAATGAACACTGAAGCTTTCTTT
CSAREGTMNTEAFF
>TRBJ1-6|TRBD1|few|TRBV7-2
TGTGCCAGCAGCTTCGACAGGGGTGGAAATTCACCCCTCCACTTT
CASSFDRGGNSPLHF
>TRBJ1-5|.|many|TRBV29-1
TGCAGCGTTGCCTTGGACACAAATCAGCCCCAGCATTTT
CSVALDTNQPQHF
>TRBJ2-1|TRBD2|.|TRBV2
TGTGCCAGCAGTGAACAAGGACTAGCAGGTTCCAATGAGCAGTTCTTC
CASSEQGLAGSNEQFF
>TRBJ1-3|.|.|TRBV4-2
TGTGCCAGCAGCCGGTCTGGGAGCAGAAACACCATATATTTT
CASSRSGSRNTIYF
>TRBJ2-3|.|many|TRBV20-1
TGCAGTGCTAGGAGGGTTGATACGCAGTATTTT
CSARRVDTQYF
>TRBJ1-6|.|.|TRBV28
TGTGCAAGTACGGTGAATAATTCACCCCTCCACTTT
CASTVNNSPLHF
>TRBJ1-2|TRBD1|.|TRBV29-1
TGCAGCGTGGGGGGGGACAGCCTCTATGGCTACACCTTC
CSVGGDSLYGYTF
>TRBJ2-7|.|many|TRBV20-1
TGCAGTGCCACCCCGACAGGACGCGAGCAGTACTTC
CSATPTGREQYF
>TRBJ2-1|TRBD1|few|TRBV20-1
TGCAGTGCTTACGGGACAGGGCGCCCGGGGGAGCAGTTCTTC
CSAYGTGRPGEQFF
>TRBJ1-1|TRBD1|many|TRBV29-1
TGCAGCGTTCAACAGGGGGTCACTGAAGCTTTCTTT
CSVQQGVTEAFF
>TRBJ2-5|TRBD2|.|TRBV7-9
TGTGCCAGCAGCCCCCGAATAGCGGGGTTAGAGACCCAGTACTTC
CASSPRIAGLETQYF
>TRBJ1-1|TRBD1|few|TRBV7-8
TGTGCCAGCAGCTCTCACAGGGGAAGAAATACTGAAGCTTTCTTT
CASSSHRGRNTEAFF
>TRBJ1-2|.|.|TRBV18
TGTGCCAGCTCACCACCCTCGGGTTTGTATGGCTACACCTTC
CASSPPSGLYGYTF